This T cell receptor (beta chain) was observed in a study of blood T cells in healthy people across ages. The use of a sample-barcoded 5' primer and a J-beta primer mix characterized a second PCR of roughly 7 to 12 cycles. TCRdb re-called the 5' RACE reads through MiXCR, storing one row per CDR3 protein. The sample has 1.5 million to 2 million distinct CDR3 sequences; 25% to 30% are singletons. CDR1 is KGHSH, CDR2 LQKENI, per germline. The V and J ends lost 6 bases and 4 bases respectively, with 23 bases between them. The CDR3 contains 17 residues. The sample comprised blood. The rearrangement uses TRBV18 and TRBJ2-3; D is uncertain. The receptor was isolated from a woman in her 30s in good health. The CDR3 spells CASSAPYEILGPDTQYF. The CDR3 DNA is TGTGCCAGCTCGGCACCTTACGAGATTTTAGGCCCAGATACGCAGTATTTT.